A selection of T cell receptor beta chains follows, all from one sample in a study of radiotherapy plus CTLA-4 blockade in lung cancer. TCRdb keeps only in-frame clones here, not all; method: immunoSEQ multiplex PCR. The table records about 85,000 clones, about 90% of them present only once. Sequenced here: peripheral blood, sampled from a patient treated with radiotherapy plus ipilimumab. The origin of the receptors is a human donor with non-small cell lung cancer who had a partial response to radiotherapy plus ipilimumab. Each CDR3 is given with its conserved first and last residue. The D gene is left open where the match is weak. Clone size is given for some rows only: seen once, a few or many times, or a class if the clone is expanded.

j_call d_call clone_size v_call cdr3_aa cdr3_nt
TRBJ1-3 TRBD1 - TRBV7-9 CASSPQTGFGNTIYF TGTGCCAGCAGCCCCCAGACAGGGTTTGGAAACACCATATATTTT
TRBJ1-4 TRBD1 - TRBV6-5 CASRMGQGYEKLFF TGTGCCAGCAGGATGGGACAGGGTTATGAAAAACTGTTTTTT
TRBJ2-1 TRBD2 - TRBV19 CASSASGGYNEQFF TGTGCCAGTAGCGCTAGCGGGGGTTACAATGAGCAGTTCTTC
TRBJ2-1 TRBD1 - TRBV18 CASSPADRVYNEQFF TGTGCCAGCTCACCGGCGGACAGGGTATACAATGAGCAGTTCTTC
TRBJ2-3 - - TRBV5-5 CASSLGIAGQGGPDTQYF TGTGCCAGCAGCTTGGGGATCGCCGGACAGGGAGGGCCAGATACGCAGTATTTT
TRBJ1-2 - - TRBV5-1 CASSPEAAVNYGYTF TGCGCCAGCAGCCCCGAAGCGGCGGTAAACTATGGCTACACCTTC
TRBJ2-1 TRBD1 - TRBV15 CATSLLDRAWGNEQFF TGTGCCACCAGCCTTCTAGACAGGGCATGGGGCAATGAGCAGTTCTTC
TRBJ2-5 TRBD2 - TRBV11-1 CASSQKRTSGTETQYF TGTGCCAGCAGTCAAAAAAGGACTAGCGGGACCGAGACCCAGTACTTC
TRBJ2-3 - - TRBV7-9 CASRGGAGTDTQYF TGTGCCAGCCGTGGGGGTGCGGGGACAGATACGCAGTATTTT
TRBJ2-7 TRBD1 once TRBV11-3 CASSLGQGAYEQYF TGTGCCAGCAGCCTGGGACAGGGGGCCTACGAGCAGTACTTC
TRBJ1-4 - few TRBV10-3 CAVAGGTTNEKLFF TGTGCCGTGGCGGGGGGGACAACTAATGAAAAACTGTTTTTT
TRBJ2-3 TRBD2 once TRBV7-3 CASSLGVSGRTDTQYF TGTGCCAGCAGCCTAGGGGTTAGCGGGAGAACAGATACGCAGTATTTT
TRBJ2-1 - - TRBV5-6 CASSLDTYNEQFF TGTGCCAGCAGCTTGGATACATACAATGAGCAGTTCTTC
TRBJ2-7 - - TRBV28 CASSQGYEQYF TGTGCCAGCAGTCAGGGGTACGAGCAGTACTTC
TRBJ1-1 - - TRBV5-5 CASSLAAGTEAFF TGTGCCAGCAGCTTGGCCGCGGGGACTGAAGCTTTCTTT
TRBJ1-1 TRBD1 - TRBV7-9 CASRRGGAGVSHEAFF TGTGCCAGCAGAAGAGGGGGCGCCGGCGTTTCCCATGAAGCTTTCTTT
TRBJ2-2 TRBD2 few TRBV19 CASSRGLAATGELFF TGTGCCAGTAGTAGGGGACTAGCGGCCACCGGGGAGCTGTTTTTT
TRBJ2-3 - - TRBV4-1 CASSQAGYTDTQYF TGCGCCAGCAGCCAGGCAGGGTACACAGATACGCAGTATTTT
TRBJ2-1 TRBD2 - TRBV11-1 CASSVHTGTSSNEQFF TGTGCCAGCAGCGTTCATACCGGGACTAGTTCTAATGAGCAGTTCTTC
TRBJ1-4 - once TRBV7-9 CASSLPDSNEKLFF TGTGCCAGCAGCCTGCCGGACTCCAATGAAAAACTGTTTTTT
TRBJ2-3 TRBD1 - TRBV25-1 CASSADRSSTDTQYF TGTGCCAGCTCCGCGGACAGGTCTAGCACAGATACGCAGTATTTT
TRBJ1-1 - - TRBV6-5 CASSYSIQGNTEAFF TGTGCCAGCAGTTACTCGATACAGGGGAACACTGAAGCTTTCTTT
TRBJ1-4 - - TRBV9 CASSVQGTETGKLFF TGTGCCAGCAGCGTGCAGGGGACGGAGACGGGAAAACTGTTTTTT
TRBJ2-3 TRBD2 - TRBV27 CASSFLGLAERADTQYF TGTGCCAGCAGTTTTCTCGGACTAGCGGAGAGAGCAGATACGCAGTATTTT
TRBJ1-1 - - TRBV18 CASSRTHEAFF TGTGCCAGCTCCAGGACACATGAAGCTTTCTTT
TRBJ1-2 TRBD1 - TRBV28 CASSSDRVGYTF TGTGCCAGCAGTTCCGACAGGGTTGGCTACACCTTC
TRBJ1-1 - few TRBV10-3 CAISSGTRNTEAFF TGTGCCATCAGTTCCGGGACACGGAACACTGAAGCTTTCTTT
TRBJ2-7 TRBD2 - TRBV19 CASSMTSGISYEQYF TGTGCCAGTAGTATGACTAGCGGGATTTCCTACGAGCAGTACTTC
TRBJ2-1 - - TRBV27 CASSFRGRHLVF TGTGCCAGCAGTTTCAGGGGAAGGCATTTGGTCTTC
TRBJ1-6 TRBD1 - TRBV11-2 CASSLRTGTPLHF TGTGCCAGCAGCCTGAGGACAGGGACACCCCTCCACTTT
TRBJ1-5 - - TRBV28 CASSSYLQPQHF TGTGCCAGCAGTTCCTACCTACAGCCCCAGCATTTT
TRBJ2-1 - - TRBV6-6 CASSYEQGVYNEQFF TGTGCCAGCAGTTACGAACAGGGCGTATACAATGAGCAGTTCTTC
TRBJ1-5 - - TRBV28 CASSLIGGSGPQHF TGTGCCAGCAGTTTAATTGGGGGCTCGGGGCCCCAGCATTTT
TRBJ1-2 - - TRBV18 CASSPPPRTVYTF TGTGCCAGCTCACCACCGCCTCGGACAGTTTACACCTTC
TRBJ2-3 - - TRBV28 CASSLTPGSGFSTDTQYF TGTGCCAGCAGTTTAACTCCCGGTAGCGGTTTTAGCACAGATACGCAGTATTTT
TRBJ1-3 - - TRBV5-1 CASSLESSGNTIYF TGCGCCAGCAGCTTAGAGAGCTCTGGAAACACCATATATTTT
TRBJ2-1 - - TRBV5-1 CASSLARGRDEQFF TGCGCCAGCAGCTTGGCGAGAGGCAGAGATGAGCAGTTCTTC
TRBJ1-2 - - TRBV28 CASSLGTGGVYGYTF TGTGCCAGCAGTTTAGGCACGGGGGGAGTCTATGGCTACACCTTC
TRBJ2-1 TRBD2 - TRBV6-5 CASSFSGRAQQFF TGTGCCAGCAGTTTTAGCGGGAGGGCCCAGCAGTTCTTC
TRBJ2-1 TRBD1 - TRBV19 CASSIFQGAGNEQFF TGTGCCAGTAGTATATTTCAGGGGGCTGGGAATGAGCAGTTCTTC
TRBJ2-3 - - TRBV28 CASSFRSVPDTQYF TGTGCCAGCAGTTTCCGGTCGGTCCCAGATACGCAGTATTTT
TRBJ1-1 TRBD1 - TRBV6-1 CASRGTGSTEAFF TGTGCCAGCAGGGGGACAGGGAGCACTGAAGCTTTCTTT
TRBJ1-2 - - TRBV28 CASSNYATPYGYTF TGTGCCAGCAGTAACTACGCAACACCCTATGGCTACACCTTC
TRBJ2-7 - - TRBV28 CASSSSGFEEYEQYF TGTGCCAGCAGTTCCTCGGGTTTCGAGGAATACGAGCAGTACTTC
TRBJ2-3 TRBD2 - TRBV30 CAWSVISGSTDTQYF TGTGCCTGGAGTGTTATTAGCGGGAGCACAGATACGCAGTATTTT
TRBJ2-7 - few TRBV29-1 CSVAGLGPSYEQYF TGCAGCGTGGCAGGGTTGGGGCCGAGCTACGAGCAGTACTTC
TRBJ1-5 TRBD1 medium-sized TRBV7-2 CASTERQGPNQPQHF TGTGCCAGCACCGAAAGACAGGGTCCAAATCAGCCCCAGCATTTT
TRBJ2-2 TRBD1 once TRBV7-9 CASSLGQGGAGELFF TGTGCCAGCAGCTTAGGACAGGGTGGTGCCGGGGAGCTGTTTTTT
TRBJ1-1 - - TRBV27 CASSSTPNTEAFF TGTGCCAGCAGTTCAACACCGAACACTGAAGCTTTCTTT
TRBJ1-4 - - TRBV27 CASKSTEVDEKLFF TGTGCCAGCAAATCGACGGAGGTCGACGAAAAACTGTTTTTT
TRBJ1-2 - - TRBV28 CASSLAPGHTNYGYTF TGTGCCAGCAGTCTAGCCCCAGGCCATACTAACTATGGCTACACCTTC